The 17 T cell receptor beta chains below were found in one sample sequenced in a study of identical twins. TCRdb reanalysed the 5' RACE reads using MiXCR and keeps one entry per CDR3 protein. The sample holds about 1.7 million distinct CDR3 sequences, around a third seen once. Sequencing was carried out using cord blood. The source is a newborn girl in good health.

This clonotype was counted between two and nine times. This chain's CDR3 is CASKGGPADTQYF. The CDR3 nucleotides are TGTGCCAGCAAAGGCGGACCGGCAGATACGCAGTATTTT. This chain joins TRBV6-5 and TRBJ2-3; D not certain. Trimming left V 7 bases short and J 4 bases short, with 12 bases between. The CDR3 extends over 13 amino acids. In germline, CDR1 is MNHEY, CDR2 SVGAGI.

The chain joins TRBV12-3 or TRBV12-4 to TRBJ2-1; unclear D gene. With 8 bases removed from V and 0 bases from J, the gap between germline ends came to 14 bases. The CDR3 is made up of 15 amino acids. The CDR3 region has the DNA TGTGCCAGCTGTCCGGACCTTCGCTCCTACAATGAGCAGTTCTTC. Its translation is CASCPDLRSYNEQFF.

CDR3 nucleotides: TGTGCCACCAGTGACCCCTCGGCGGGCACAGATACGCAGTATTTT. This translates into CATSDPSAGTDTQYF. V is TRBV24-1 and J is TRBJ2-3; D is unclear. V was cut by 4 bases and J by 1 base, with 11 bases left in between. The CDR3 length is 15 residues. Germline loops: CDR1 KGHDR, CDR2 SFDVKD.

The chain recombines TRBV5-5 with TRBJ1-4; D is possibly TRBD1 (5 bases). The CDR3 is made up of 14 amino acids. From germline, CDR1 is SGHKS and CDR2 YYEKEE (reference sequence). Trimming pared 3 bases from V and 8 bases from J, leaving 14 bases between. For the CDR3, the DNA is TGTGCCAGCAGCTGGGGGTCCTTCGGAGAAAAACTGTTTTTT. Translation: CASSWGSFGEKLFF.

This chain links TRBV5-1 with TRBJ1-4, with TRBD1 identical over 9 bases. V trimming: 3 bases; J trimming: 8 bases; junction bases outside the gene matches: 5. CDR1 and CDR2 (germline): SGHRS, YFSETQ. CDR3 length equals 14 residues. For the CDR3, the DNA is TGCGCCAGCAGCTGGGGACAGGGTAGGGAAAAACTGTTTTTT. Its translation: CASSWGQGREKLFF.

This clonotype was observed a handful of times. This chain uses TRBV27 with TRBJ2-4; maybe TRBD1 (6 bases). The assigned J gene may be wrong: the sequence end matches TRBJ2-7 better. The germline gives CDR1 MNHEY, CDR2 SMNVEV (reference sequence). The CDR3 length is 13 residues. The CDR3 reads CASSRQEGYEQYF. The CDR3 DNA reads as TGTGCCAGCAGTAGACAGGAAGGTTACGAGCAGTACTTC.

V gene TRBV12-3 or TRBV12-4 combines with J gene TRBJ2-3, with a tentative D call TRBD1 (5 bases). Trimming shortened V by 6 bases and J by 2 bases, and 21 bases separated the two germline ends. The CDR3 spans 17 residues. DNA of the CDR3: TGTGCCAGCAGCCGCAGGGCTAAGGACACATACACAGATACGCAGTATTTT. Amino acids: CASSRRAKDTYTDTQYF.

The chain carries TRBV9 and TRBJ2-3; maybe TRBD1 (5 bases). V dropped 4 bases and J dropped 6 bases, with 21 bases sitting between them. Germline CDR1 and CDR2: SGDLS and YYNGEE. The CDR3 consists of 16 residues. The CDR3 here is CASSTNPPGGADTQYF. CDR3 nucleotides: TGTGCCAGCAGCACAAATCCCCCGGGTGGGGCTGATACGCAGTATTTT.

The CDR3 here is CASIQDRAGYGYTF. As DNA, the CDR3 is TGTGCCAGCATACAGGACAGGGCAGGATATGGCTACACCTTC. This chain uses TRBV6-1 with TRBJ1-2, with TRBD1 identical over 8 bases. Germline CDR1 and CDR2: MNHNS and SASEGT. The V segment lost 7 bases and the J segment 5 bases; nucleotides outside the gene matches: 9. CDR3 size: 14 residues.

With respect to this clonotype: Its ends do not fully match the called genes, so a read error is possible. CDR3 sequence: CAGSLNGGSTDTQYF. CDR3 sequence (DNA): TGTGCCGGCAGTTTAAACGGAGGTAGCACAGATACGCAGTATTTT. This chain links TRBV12-3 or TRBV12-4 with TRBJ2-3; weak D call: TRBD2 (5 bases). The CDR3 loop spans 15 amino acids.

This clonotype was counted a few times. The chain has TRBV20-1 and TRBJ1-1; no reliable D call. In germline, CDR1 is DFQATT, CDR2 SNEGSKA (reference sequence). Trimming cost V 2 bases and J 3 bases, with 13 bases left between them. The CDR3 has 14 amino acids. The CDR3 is CSARRRAFDTEAFF. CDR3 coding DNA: TGCAGTGCTAGAAGGCGGGCCTTCGACACTGAAGCTTTCTTT.

The CDR3 loop is CASSQGLGAGELFF. The CDR3, as DNA: TGTGCCAGCAGCCAAGGTCTGGGGGCCGGGGAGCTGTTTTTT. This chain connects TRBV4-2 to TRBJ2-2; D is perhaps TRBD1 or TRBD2 (5 bases each). CDR1 and CDR2 (germline): LGHNA, YNFKEQ. This CDR3 spans 14 amino acids. V was clipped by 1 base and J by 6 bases, with 9 bases between them.

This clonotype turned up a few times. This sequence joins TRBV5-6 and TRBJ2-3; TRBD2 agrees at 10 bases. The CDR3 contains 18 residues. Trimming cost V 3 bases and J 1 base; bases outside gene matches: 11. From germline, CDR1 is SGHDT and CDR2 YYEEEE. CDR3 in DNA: TGTGCCAGCAGCTCAGTGTTAGCGGGAGGCCTTCGCACAGATACGCAGTATTTT. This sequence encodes CASSSVLAGGLRTDTQYF.

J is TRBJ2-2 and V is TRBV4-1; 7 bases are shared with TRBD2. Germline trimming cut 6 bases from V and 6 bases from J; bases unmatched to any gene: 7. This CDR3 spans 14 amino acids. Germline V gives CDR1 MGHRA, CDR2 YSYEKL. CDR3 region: CASSRGEDAGELFF. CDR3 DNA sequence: TGCGCCAGCAGTCGGGGGGAAGATGCCGGGGAGCTGTTTTTT.

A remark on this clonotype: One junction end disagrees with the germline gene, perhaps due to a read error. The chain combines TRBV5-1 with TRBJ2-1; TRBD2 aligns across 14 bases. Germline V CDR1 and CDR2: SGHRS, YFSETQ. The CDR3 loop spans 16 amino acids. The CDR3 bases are TGTGCCAGCAGTCCAAGGGGACTAGCGGGAGAGGGTGAGCAGTTCTTC. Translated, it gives CASSPRGLAGEGEQFF.

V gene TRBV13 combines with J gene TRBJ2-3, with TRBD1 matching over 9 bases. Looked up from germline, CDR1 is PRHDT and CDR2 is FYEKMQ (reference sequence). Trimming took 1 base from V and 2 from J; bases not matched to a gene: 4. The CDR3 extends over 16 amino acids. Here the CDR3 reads CASSLDRGRNTDTQYF. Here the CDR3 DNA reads TGTGCCAGCAGCTTAGACAGGGGGCGAAACACAGATACGCAGTATTTT.

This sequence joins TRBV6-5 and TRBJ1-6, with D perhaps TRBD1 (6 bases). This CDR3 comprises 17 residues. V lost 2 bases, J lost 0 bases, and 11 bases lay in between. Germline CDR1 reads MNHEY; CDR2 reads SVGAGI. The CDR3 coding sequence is TGTGCCAGCAGTTACGCGACAGGCAGCTCCTATAATTCACCCCTCCACTTT. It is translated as CASSYATGSSYNSPLHF.